This TCR beta chain was identified in a study of human T cells and chemical hapten exposure. Study in general: Small pooled library volume differences mainly caused per-sample TCR yield variation.

The library tagged individual cDNA molecules with unique molecular identifiers. TCRdb re-derived calls from the RACE reads in MiXCR, one entry per CDR3 protein. The data show about 300,000 distinct CDR3 sequences, with around 5.5% seen just once and under 9.5% held by the top ten. Germline V CDR1 and CDR2: MNHEY, SMNVEV (reference sequence). This CDR3 is built from 15 residues. V was trimmed by 5 bases and J by 5 bases, leaving 15 bases between them. This clonotype appeared a few times. Time point meaning: pre-sensitization, week 0. Treatment reported: therapeutic diphenylcyclopropenone sensitization with weekly scalp DPC.

This chain links TRBV27 with TRBJ2-2, with D hard to call. The receptor was isolated from a woman between 18 and 30 years old with alopecia areata. Some clones in this sample may be carry-over from other donors' samples. The sequences come from whole blood, collected in connection with sensitization to the hapten diphenylcyclopropenone (DPC). The CDR3 region has the DNA TGTGCCAGCAGTAACCACAAAGGGCGAACCGGGGAGCTGTTTTTT. It codes for CASSNHKGRTGELFF.